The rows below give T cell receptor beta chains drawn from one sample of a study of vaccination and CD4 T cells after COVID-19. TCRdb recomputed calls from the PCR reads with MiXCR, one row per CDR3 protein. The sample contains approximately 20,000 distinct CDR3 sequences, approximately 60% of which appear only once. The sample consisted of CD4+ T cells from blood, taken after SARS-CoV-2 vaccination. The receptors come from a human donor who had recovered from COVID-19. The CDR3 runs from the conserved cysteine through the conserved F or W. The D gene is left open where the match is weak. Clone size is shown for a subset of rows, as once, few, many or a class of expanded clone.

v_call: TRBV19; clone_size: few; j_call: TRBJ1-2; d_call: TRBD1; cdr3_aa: CASSGSGTELSSGGYTF; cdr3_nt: TGTGCCAGTAGTGGGTCCGGGACAGAATTATCCTCCGGGGGCTACACCTTC
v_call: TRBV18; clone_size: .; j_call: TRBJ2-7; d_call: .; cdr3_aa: CASSPGANEQYF; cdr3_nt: TGTGCCAGCTCACCGGGCGCCAACGAGCAGTACTTC
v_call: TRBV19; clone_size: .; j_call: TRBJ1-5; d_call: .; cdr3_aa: CASSKNTGFIQPQHF; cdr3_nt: TGTGCCAGTAGTAAGAATACAGGTTTCATTCAGCCCCAGCATTTT
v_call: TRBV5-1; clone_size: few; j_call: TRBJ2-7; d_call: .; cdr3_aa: CASSTEPGHHTYEQYF; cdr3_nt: TGCGCCAGCAGCACCGAACCGGGACACCACACCTACGAGCAGTACTTC
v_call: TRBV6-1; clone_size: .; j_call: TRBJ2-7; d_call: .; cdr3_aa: CASSEKVDPTYEQYF; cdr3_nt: TGTGCCAGCAGTGAAAAGGTGGATCCAACCTACGAGCAGTACTTC
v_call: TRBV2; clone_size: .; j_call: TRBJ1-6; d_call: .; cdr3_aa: CASTVGGMNSPLHF; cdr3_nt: TGTGCCAGCACCGTCGGGGGGATGAATTCACCCCTCCACTTT
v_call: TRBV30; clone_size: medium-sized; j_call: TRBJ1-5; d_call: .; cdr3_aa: CAWSQGVRQPQHF; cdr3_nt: TGTGCCTGGAGTCAAGGCGTACGGCAGCCCCAGCATTTT
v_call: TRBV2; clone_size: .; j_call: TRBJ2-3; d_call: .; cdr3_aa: CASSEQGTLRADTQYF; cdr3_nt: TGTGCCAGCAGTGAACAGGGCACCCTCCGGGCGGATACGCAGTATTTT
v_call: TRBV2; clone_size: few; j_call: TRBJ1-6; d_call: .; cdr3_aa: CASGGTLGSPLHF; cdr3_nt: TGTGCCAGCGGGGGAACCCTAGGATCACCCCTCCACTTT
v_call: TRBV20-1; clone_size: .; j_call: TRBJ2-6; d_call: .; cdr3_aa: CSADRSSGANVLTF; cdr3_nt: TGCAGTGCCGACAGGAGCTCTGGGGCCAACGTCCTGACTTTC
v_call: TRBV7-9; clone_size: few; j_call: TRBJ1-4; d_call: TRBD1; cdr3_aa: CASSQRQGEKLFF; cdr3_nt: TGTGCCAGCAGCCAAAGACAGGGCGAAAAACTGTTTTTT
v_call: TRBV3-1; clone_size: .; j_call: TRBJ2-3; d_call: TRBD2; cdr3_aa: CASSQRLAVTGRDTQYF; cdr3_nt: TGTGCCAGCAGCCAACGGCTAGCGGTTACTGGGAGAGATACGCAGTATTTT
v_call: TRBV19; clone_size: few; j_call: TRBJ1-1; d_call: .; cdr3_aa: CASSTTRGAKAFF; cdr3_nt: TGTGCCAGTAGCACAACACGCGGGGCTAAAGCTTTCTTT
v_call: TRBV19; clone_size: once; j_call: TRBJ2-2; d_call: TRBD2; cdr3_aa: CASSIVPGLRDPGELFF; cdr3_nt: TGTGCCAGTAGTATAGTACCGGGACTAAGGGACCCCGGGGAGCTGTTTTTT
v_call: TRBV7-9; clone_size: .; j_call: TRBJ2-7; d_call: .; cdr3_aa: CASSFFRADEQYF; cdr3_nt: TGTGCCAGCAGCTTTTTCAGGGCGGACGAGCAGTACTTC
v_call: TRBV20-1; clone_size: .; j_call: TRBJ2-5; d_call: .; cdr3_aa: CSARSPQETQYF; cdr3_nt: TGCAGTGCTAGATCCCCCCAAGAGACCCAGTACTTC
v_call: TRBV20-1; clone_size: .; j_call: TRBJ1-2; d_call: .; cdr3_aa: CSTKIQGYYYGYTF; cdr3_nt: TGCAGTACAAAGATTCAGGGATACTACTATGGCTACACCTTC
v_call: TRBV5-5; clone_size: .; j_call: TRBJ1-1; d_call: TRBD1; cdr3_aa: CASSLGPQGAWGTEAFF; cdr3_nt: TGTGCCAGCAGCTTGGGGCCTCAGGGGGCGTGGGGCACTGAAGCTTTCTTT
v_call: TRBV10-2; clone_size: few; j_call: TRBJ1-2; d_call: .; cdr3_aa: CASHQGTNLNYGYTF; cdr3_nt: TGCGCCAGCCACCAGGGGACGAACCTAAACTATGGCTACACCTTC
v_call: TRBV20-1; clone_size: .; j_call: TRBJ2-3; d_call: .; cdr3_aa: CSAENGMADTQYF; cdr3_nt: TGCAGTGCGGAGAATGGAATGGCGGATACGCAGTATTTT
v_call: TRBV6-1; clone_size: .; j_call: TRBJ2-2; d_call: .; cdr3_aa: CASNFRERGGELFF; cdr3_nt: TGTGCCAGCAACTTCAGGGAAAGGGGCGGGGAGCTGTTTTTT
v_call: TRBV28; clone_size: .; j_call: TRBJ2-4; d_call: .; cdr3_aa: CASGSLGIQYF; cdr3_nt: TGTGCCAGCGGGAGTCTAGGCATTCAGTACTTC
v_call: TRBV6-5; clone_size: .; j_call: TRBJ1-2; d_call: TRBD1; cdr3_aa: CASSYSGGGRANYGYTF; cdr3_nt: TGTGCCAGCAGTTACTCGGGAGGGGGCCGGGCCAACTATGGCTACACCTTC
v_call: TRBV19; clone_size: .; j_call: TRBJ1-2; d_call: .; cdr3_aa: CASSNPPASGYTF; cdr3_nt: TGTGCCAGTAGTAACCCTCCGGCGAGTGGCTACACCTTC
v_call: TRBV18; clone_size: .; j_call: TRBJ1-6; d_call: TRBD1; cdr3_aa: CASSPRRTGGNSPLHF; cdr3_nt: TGTGCCAGCTCACCGCGAAGGACAGGGGGAAATTCACCCCTCCACTTT
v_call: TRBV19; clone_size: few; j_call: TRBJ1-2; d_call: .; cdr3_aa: CASRILSGYGYTF; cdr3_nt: TGTGCCAGTAGAATATTAAGTGGGTATGGCTACACCTTC
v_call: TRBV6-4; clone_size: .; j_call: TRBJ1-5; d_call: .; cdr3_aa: CASSKTVPRDVVYNQPQHF; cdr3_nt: TGTGCCAGCAGTAAGACAGTTCCCAGGGACGTTGTTTACAATCAGCCCCAGCATTTT
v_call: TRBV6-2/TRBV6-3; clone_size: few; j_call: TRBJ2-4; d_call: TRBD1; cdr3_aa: CASSAPPRGSRNIQYF; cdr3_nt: TGTGCCAGCAGTGCCCCCCCCAGGGGGTCCAGAAACATTCAGTACTTC
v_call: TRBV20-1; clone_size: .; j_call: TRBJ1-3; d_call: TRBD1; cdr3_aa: CSARDPGQGSISGNTIYF; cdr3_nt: TGCAGTGCTAGGGATCCGGGACAGGGCAGTATCTCTGGAAACACCATATATTTT
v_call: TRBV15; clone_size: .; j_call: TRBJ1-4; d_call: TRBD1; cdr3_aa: CATSRGGQGGEKLFF; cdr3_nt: TGTGCCACCAGCAGAGGAGGACAGGGTGGGGAAAAACTGTTTTTT
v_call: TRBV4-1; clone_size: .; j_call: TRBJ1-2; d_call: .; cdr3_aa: CASSLTGLPVPTNYGYTF; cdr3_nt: TGCGCCAGCAGCCTAACCGGTCTGCCCGTGCCGACTAACTATGGCTACACCTTC
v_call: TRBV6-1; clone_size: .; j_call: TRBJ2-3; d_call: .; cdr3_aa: CASSIKVRGHFSTDTQYF; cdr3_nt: TGTGCCAGCAGTATAAAGGTCCGGGGGCACTTTAGCACAGATACGCAGTATTTT
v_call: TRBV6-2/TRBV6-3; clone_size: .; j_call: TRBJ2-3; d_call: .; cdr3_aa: CASSYDPPSTDTQYF; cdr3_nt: TGTGCCAGCAGTTACGACCCCCCCAGCACAGATACGCAGTATTTT